This TCR beta chain was profiled in a study of lymphopenia after photon versus proton radiotherapy. Losses at the gene ends were 5 bases for V and 3 bases for J; bases not matched to a gene: 7. Germline V gene data show CDR1 as SGHTA and CDR2 as FQGNSA. CDR3 size: 15 residues. Study-level findings and limits: Only patients who died were analyzed for survival; proton advantage is unproven. Oligoclonal CD8+ Temra expansion after nadir drove photon patients' diversity drop.

Measured with immunoSEQ multiplex PCR; TCRdb has only the in-frame clones, and not every one. The repertoire holds about 160,000 clones, with approximately 91% as singletons. As to this clone: Its antigen is undetermined.

This TCR derives from a man aged 45-65 years with gastric cancer. This rearrangement joins TRBV7-2 to TRBJ1-5; 7 bases align to TRBD1. This sample comprised peripheral blood, obtained from a patient treated with photon-based radiotherapy. CDR3 nucleotide sequence: TGTGCCAGCAGCCGCGACAGGGCTACCAATCAGCCCCAGCATTTT. Its translation: CASSRDRATNQPQHF. Using reference TRBV7-2 and TRBJ1-5 for the parts outside the CDR3, the full variable domain is GAGVSQSPSNKVTEKGKDVELRCDPISGHTALYWYRQSLGQGLEFLIYFQGNSAPDKSGLPSDRFSAERTGGSVSTLTIQRTQQEDSAVYLCASSRDRATNQPQHFGDGTRLSIL.